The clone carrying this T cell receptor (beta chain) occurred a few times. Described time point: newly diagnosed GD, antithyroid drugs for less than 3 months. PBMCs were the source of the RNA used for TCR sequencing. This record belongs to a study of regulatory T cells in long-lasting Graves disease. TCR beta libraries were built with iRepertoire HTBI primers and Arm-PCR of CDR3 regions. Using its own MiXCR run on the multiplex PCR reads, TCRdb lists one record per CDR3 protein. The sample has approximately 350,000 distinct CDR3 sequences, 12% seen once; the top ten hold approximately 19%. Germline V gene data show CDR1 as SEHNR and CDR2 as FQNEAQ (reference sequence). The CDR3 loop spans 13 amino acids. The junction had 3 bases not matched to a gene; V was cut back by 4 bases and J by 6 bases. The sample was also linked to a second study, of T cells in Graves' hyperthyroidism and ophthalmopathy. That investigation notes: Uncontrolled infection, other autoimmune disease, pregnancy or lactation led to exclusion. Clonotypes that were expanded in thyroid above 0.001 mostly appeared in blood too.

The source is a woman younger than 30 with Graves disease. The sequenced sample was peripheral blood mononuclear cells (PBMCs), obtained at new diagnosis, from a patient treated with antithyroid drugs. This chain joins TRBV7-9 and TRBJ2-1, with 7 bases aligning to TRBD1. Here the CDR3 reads CASSYDRANEQFF. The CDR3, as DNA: TGTGCCAGCAGCTACGACAGGGCCAATGAGCAGTTCTTC.